The clone carrying this T cell receptor beta chain was recorded once. The sample comes from a study of blood T cell repertoires in COVID-19. Study background: Specimens from acute and convalescent COVID-19 originated in the United States, Italy and Spain. Sample material is recorded as cDNA or gDNA derived from T cells, B-cell-depleted T cells, or PBMCs.

Original processing methods: By means of reference gene primer amplification, nucleated cell counts were estimated. Sequencing was performed with immunoSEQ multiplex PCR; in TCRdb, only in-frame clones are kept and a portion is missing. V and J calls and clone size are given by that table; D and trimming were obtained from the DNA. The profile shows 250,000 to 350,000 clones, 80% to 90% of them singletons. The CDR3 totals 15 residues. V lost 5 bases to trimming and J lost 7 bases, with 20 bases between them. Germline CDR1 reads MDHEN; CDR2 reads SYDVKM. The chain joins TRBV28 to TRBJ2-5, with a possible D match to TRBD1 (6 bases). Sequenced material: peripheral blood. The clonotype was recovered from a woman aged 45 to 65 who had recovered from COVID-19. CDR3 residues: CASSPNRDVTGTQYF. DNA for the CDR3: TGTGCCAGCAGTCCCAACAGGGACGTGACGGGGACCCAGTACTTC.